This T cell receptor (beta chain) was captured by sequencing in a study of T cells after yellow fever vaccination. This clonotype occurred many times. Its specificity is unknown. Conversion of TCR transcripts into cDNA relied on 5'RACE template switching, which added a universal primer site and UMIs. Each CDR3 protein gets one entry after TCRdb re-called the 5' RACE reads with MiXCR. The sample includes approximately 250,000 distinct CDR3 sequences, around 6.7% of them seen just once. Trimming left V 1 base short and J 5 bases short, with 8 bases between. CDR1 is DFQATT, CDR2 SNEGSKA, per germline (reference sequence). There are 12 residues in the CDR3. General study points: Some clonotypes, a small share, were shared between CD4 and CD8 compartments.

This sample comprised CD4+ T cells sorted from PBMCs, obtained on the day of the yellow fever booster vaccination. This clonotype originated in a man aged 30 to 45 who received the YFV17D yellow fever vaccine. The chain has TRBV20-1 and TRBJ2-5, with D possibly being TRBD1 or TRBD2 (5 bases each). The CDR3 reads CSARVGVETQYF. CDR3 sequence (DNA): TGCAGTGCTAGAGTGGGGGTGGAGACCCAGTACTTC.